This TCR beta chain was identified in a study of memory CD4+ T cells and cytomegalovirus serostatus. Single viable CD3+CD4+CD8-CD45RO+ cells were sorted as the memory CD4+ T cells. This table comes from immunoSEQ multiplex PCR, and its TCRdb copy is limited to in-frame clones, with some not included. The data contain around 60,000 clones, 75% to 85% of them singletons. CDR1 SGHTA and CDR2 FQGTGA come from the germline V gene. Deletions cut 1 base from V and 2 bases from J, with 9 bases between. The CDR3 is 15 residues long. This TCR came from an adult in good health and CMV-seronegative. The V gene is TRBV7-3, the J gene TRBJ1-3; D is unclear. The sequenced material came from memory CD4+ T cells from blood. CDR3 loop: CASSLSPGAGNTIYF. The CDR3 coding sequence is TGTGCCAGCAGCTTAAGTCCGGGTGCTGGAAACACCATATATTTT.